This T cell receptor beta chain was recovered during a study of PD-L1 blockade in urothelial cancer. Across the whole study: Patients' histories included 0 to 3 prior chemotherapy regimens. Blood underwent analysis 3 weeks (second dose) and 6 weeks after treatment began. T cell content in blood samples showed a median of 141,255.

CDR1 is SGHVS, CDR2 FQNEAQ, per germline. The CDR3 runs to 15 residues. For this clone: Relative to the germline gene, one junction end is altered; a read error may explain this.

Time point denoted: pretreatment peripheral blood. Generated by immunoSEQ multiplex PCR, the TCRdb table keeps only in-frame clones and is missing some. This table has tens of thousands of clones, around 84% appearing once. The sequence came from a man aged 60 to 69 with urothelial cancer. This chain uses TRBV7-8 with TRBJ2-2; TRBD1 matches at 8 bases. Sample: PBMCs, taken around atezolizumab (anti-PD-L1) treatment. CDR3 protein: CASSLAQGGTGELFF. The CDR3 DNA reads TGTGCCAGCAGCCTAGCACAGGGGGGTACCGGGGAGCTGTTTTTT.